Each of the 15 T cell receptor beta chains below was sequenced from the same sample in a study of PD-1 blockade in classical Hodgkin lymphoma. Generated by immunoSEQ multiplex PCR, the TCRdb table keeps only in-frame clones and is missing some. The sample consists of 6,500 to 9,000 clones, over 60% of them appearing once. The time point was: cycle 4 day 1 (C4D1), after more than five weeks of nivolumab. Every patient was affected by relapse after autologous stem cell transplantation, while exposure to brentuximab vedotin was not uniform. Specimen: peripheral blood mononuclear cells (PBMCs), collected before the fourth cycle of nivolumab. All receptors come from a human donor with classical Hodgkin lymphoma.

The CDR3 here is CASSRTGGGDTQYF. For the CDR3, the DNA is TGTGCCAGCAGCCGCACAGGGGGCGGAGATACGCAGTATTTT. V gene TRBV7-2 combines with J gene TRBJ2-3, with 9 bases identical to TRBD1. V lost 5 bases to trimming and J lost 5 bases; unmatched junction nucleotides: 5. The CDR3 is 14 amino acids. Germline V gene sequence: CDR1 SGHTA, CDR2 FQGNSA.

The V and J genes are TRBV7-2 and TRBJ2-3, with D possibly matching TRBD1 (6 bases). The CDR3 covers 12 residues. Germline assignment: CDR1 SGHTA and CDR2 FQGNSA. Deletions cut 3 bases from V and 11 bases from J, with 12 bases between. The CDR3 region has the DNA TGTGCCAGCAGCTTTCACCGGGACAAGCAGTATTTT. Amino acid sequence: CASSFHRDKQYF.

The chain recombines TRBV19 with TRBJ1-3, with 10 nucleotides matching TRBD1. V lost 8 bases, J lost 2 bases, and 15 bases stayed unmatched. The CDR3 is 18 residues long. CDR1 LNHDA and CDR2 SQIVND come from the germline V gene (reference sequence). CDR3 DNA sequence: TGTGCCAGTGGCGGGACAGGGGTTCCTCGGCCTCCTGGAAACACCATATATTTT. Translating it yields CASGGTGVPRPPGNTIYF. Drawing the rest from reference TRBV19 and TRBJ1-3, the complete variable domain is DGGITQSPKYLFRKEGQNVTLSCEQNLNHDAMYWYRQDPGQGLRLIYYSQIVNDFQKGDIAEGYSVSREKKESFPLTVTSAQKNPTAFYLCASGGTGVPRPPGNTIYFGEGSWLTVV.

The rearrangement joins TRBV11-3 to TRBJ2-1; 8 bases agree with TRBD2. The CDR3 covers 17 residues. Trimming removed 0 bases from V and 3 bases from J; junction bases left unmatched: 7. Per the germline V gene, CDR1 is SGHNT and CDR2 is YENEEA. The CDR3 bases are TGTGCCAGCAGCTTAGATGGTGCGGGAGGAAACTACAATGAGCAGTTCTTC. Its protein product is CASSLDGAGGNYNEQFF.

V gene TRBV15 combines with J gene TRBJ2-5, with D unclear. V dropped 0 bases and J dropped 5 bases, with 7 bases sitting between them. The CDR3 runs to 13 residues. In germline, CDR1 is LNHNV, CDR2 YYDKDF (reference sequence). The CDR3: CATSRDLQETQYF. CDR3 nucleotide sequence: TGTGCCACCAGCAGAGATTTACAGGAGACCCAGTACTTC.

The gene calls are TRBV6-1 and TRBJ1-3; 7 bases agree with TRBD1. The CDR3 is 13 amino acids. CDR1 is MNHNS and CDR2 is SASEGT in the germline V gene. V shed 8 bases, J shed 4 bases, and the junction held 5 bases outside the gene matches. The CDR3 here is CASGAGGGNTIYF. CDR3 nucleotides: TGTGCCAGCGGCGCAGGGGGAGGAAACACCATATATTTT.

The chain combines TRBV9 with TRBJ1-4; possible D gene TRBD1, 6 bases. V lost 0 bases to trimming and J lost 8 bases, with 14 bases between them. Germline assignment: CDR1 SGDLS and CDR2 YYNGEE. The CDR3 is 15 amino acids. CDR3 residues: CASSVEGRGEEKLFF. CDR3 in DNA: TGTGCCAGCAGCGTAGAAGGCAGGGGCGAGGAAAAACTGTTTTTT.

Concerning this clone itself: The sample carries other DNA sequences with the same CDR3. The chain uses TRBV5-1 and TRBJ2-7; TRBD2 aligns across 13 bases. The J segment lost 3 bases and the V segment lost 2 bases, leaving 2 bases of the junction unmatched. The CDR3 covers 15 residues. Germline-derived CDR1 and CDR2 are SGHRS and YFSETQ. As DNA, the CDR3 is TGCGCCAGCAGCTTCACTAGCGGGAGGGGCTACGAGCAGTACTTC. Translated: CASSFTSGRGYEQYF.

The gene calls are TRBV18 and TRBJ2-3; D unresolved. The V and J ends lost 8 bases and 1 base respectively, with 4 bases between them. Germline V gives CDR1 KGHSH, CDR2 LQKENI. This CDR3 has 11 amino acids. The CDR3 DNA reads TGTGCCAGCCGGGGCACAGATACGCAGTATTTT. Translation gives CASRGTDTQYF.

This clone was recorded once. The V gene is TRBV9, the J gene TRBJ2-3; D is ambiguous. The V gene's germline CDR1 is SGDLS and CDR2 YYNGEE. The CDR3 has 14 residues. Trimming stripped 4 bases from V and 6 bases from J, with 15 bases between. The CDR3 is CASSPPIGFDTQYF. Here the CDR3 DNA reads TGTGCCAGCAGCCCGCCTATCGGGTTCGATACGCAGTATTTT.

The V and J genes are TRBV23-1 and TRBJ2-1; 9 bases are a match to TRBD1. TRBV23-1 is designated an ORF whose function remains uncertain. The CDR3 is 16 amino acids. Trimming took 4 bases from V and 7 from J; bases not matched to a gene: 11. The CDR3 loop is CASSPGTGPYWNEQFF. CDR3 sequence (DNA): TGCGCCAGCAGTCCCGGGACAGGGCCTTATTGGAATGAGCAGTTCTTC.

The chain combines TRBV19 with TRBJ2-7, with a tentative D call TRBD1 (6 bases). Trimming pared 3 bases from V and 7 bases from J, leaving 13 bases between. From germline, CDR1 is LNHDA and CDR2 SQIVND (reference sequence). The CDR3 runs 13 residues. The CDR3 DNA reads TGTGCCAGTAGTATCCAGGGCACAGGGGAGCAGTACTTC. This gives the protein CASSIQGTGEQYF.

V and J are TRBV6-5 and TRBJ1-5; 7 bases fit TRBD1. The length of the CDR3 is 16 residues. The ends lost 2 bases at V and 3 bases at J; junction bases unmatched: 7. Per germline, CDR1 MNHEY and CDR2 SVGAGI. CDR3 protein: CASSYREQGFNQPQHF. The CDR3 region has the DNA TGTGCCAGCAGTTACAGGGAACAGGGGTTCAATCAGCCCCAGCATTTT.

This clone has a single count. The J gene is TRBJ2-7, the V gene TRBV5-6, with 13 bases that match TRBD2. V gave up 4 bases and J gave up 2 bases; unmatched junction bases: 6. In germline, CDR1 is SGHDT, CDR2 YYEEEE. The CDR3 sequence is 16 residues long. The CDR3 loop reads CASSPPGLAGTYEQYF. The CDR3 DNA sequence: TGTGCCAGCAGCCCCCCGGGACTAGCGGGAACCTACGAGCAGTACTTC.

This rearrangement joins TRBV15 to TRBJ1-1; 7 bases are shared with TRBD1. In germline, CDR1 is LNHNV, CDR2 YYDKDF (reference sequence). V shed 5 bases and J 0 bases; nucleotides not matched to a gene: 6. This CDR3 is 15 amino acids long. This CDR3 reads CATSPEDRLNTEAFF. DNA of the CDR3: TGTGCCACCAGCCCCGAGGACAGGCTGAACACTGAAGCTTTCTTT.